This entry features one TCR beta chain sequence. These data are taken from a study of blood T cell repertoires in COVID-19. Study at large: Samples came from the United States, Italy and Spain, spanning acute and convalescent COVID-19.

The authors' processing: Amplification of reference gene primers provided the estimated nucleated cell counts. Profiling relied on immunoSEQ multiplex PCR, and the TCRdb table lists in-frame clones only, not all of them. Clone size and V and J calls were adopted from that table, with D and trimming inferred from the DNA. The sample includes some 50,000 clones, around 90% of them seen just once. Input material: peripheral blood. The TCR sequence derives from a man aged 50-59 years with active COVID-19.

DNA for the CDR3: TGTGCCAGCAGCTTTTCGGGACAGGGCTACGAGCAGTACTTC. Its translation: CASSFSGQGYEQYF. V usage is TRBV7-9 and J usage is TRBJ2-7; 9 nucleotides align to TRBD1. Trimming cost V 3 bases and J 3 bases; bases outside gene matches: 3. Germline CDR1 reads SEHNR; CDR2 reads FQNEAQ (reference sequence). The CDR3 totals 14 residues.